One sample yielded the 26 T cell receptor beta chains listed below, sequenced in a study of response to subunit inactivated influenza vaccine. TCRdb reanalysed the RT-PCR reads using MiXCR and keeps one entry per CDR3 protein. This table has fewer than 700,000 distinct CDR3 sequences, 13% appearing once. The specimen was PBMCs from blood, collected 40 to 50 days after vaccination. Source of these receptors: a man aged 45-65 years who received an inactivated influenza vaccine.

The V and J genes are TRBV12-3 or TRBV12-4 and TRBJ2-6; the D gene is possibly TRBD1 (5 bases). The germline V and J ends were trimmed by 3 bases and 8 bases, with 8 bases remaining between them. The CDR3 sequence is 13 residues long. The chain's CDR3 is CASSFQGTNVLTF. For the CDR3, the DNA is TGTGCCAGCAGTTTCCAGGGAACCAACGTCCTGACTTTC.

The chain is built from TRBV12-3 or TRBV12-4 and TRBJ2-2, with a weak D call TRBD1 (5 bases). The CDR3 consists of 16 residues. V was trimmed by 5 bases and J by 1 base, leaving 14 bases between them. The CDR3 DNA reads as TGTGCCAGCAGTAGGGCTATTACAGGGAACACCGGGGAGCTGTTTTTT. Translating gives CASSRAITGNTGELFF.

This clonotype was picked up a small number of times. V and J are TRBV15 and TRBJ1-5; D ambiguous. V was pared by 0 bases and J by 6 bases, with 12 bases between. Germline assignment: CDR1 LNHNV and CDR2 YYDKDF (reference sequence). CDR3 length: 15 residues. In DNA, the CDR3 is TGTGCCACCAGCAGAGATCTCATGGTAGGTCAGCCCCAGCATTTT. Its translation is CATSRDLMVGQPQHF.

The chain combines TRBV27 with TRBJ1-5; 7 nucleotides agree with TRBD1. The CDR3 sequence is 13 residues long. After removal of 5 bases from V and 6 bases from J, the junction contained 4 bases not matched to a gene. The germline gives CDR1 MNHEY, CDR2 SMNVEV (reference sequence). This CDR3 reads CASSVNRGQPQHF. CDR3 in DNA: TGTGCCAGCAGTGTTAACAGGGGTCAGCCCCAGCATTTT.

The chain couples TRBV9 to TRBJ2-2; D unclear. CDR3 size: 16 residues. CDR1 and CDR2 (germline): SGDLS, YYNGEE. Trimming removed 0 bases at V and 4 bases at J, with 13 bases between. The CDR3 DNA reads TGTGCCAGCAGCGTAGGGTCTAGAACCCTCACCGGGGAGCTGTTTTTT. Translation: CASSVGSRTLTGELFF.

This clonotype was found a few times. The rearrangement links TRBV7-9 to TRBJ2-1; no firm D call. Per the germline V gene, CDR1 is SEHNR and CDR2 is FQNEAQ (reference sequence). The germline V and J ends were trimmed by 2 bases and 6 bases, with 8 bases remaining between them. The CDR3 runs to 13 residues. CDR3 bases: TGTGCCAGCAGCTTACCCCTTTTCAATGAGCAGTTCTTC. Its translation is CASSLPLFNEQFF.

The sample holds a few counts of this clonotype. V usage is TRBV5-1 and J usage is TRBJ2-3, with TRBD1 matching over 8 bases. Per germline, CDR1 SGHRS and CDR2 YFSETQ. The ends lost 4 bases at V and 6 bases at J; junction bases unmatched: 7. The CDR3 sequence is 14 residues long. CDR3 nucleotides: TGCGCCAGCAGCAAAGGACAGGGATGGGATACGCAGTATTTT. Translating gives CASSKGQGWDTQYF.

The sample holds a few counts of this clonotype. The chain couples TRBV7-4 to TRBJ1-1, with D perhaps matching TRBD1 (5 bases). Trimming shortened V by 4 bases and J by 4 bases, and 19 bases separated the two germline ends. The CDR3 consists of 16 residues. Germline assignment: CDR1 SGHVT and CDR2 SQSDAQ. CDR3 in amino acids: CASSSRGEGSITEAFF. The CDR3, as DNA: TGTGCCAGCAGCTCGAGGGGTGAGGGCAGCATCACTGAAGCTTTCTTT. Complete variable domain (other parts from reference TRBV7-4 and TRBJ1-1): GAGVSQSPRYKVAKRGRDVALRCDSISGHVTLYWYRQTLGQGSEVLTYSQSDAQRDKSGRPSGRFSAERPERSVSTLKIQRTEQGDSAVYLCASSSRGEGSITEAFFGQGTRLTVV.

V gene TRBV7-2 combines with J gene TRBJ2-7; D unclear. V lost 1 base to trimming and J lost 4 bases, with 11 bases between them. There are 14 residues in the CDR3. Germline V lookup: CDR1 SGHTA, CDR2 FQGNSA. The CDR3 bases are TGTGCCAGCAGCTTAGAGGTTTGGGGTTACGAGCAGTACTTC. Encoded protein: CASSLEVWGYEQYF.

The CDR3 protein is CASSLAPSVSFYEQYF. CDR3 DNA sequence: TGTGCCAGCAGCTTAGCCCCTAGCGTAAGTTTCTACGAGCAGTACTTC. This chain joins TRBV7-9 and TRBJ2-7; tentative D call: TRBD2 (6 bases). Between the trimmed V and J ends, which lost 0 bases and 3 bases, there was a span of 15 bases. CDR1 and CDR2 from the germline V gene are SEHNR and FQNEAQ (reference sequence). The CDR3 spans 16 residues.

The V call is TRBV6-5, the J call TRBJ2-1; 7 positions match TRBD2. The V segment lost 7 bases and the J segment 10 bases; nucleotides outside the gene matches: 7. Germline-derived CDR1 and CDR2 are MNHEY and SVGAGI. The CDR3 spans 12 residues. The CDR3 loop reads CASMGGSLEQFF. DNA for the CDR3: TGTGCCAGCATGGGGGGGAGTTTGGAGCAGTTCTTC.

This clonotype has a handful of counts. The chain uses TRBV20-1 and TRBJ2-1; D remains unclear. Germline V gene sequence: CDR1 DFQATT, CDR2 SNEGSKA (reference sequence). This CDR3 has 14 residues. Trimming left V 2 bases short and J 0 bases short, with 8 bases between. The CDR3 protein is CSARHGPSYNEQFF. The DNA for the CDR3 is TGCAGTGCTAGACACGGGCCCTCCTACAATGAGCAGTTCTTC.

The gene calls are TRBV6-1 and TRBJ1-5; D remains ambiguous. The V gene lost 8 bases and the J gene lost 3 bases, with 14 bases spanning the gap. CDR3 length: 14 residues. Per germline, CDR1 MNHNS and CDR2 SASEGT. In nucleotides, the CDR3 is TGTGCCAGCCCCGAAGTTGTGGTCAATCAGCCCCAGCATTTT. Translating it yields CASPEVVVNQPQHF.

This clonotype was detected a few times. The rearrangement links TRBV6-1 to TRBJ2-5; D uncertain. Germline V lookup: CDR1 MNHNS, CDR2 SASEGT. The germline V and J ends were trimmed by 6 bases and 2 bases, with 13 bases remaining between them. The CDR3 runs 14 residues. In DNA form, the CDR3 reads TGTGCCAGCAGACGGATGACACCTCAAGAGACCCAGTACTTC. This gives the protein CASRRMTPQETQYF.

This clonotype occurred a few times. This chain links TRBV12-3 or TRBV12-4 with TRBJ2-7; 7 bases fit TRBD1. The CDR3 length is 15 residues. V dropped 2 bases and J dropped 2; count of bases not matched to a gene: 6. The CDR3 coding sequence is TGTGCCAGCAGTTTAACTCAGGACAGGACCTACGAGCAGTACTTC. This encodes CASSLTQDRTYEQYF.

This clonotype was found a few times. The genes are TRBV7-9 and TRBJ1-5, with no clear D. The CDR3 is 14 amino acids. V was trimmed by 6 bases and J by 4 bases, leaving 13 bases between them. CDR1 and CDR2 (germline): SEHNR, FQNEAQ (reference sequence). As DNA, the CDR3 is TGTGCCAGCAGGACGGACGTCTTGAATCAGCCCCAGCATTTT. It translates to CASRTDVLNQPQHF. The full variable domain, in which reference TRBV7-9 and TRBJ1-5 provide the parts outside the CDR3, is DTGVSQNPRHKITKRGQNVTFRCDPISEHNRLYWYRQTLGQGPEFLTYFQNEAQLEKSRLLSDRFSAERPKGSFSTLEIQRTEQGDSAMYLCASRTDVLNQPQHFGDGTRLSIL.

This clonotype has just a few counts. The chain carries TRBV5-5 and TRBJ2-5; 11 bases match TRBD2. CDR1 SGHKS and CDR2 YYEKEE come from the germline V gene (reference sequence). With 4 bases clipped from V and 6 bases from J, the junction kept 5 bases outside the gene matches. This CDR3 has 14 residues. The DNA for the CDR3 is TGTGCCAGCAGCCCTACTAGCGGGGGAAAGACCCAGTACTTC. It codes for CASSPTSGGKTQYF.

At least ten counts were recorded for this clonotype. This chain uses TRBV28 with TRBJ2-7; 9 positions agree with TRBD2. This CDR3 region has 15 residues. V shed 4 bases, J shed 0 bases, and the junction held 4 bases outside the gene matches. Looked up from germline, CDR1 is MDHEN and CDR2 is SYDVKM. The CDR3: CASSYLAGYSYEQYF. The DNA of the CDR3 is TGTGCCAGCAGTTACCTAGCGGGATACTCCTACGAGCAGTACTTC.

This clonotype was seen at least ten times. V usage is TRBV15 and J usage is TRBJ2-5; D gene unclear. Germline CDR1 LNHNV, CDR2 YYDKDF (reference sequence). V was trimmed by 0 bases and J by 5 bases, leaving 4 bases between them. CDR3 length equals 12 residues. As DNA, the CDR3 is TGTGCCACCAGCAGAGATGTCGAGACCCAGTACTTC. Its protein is CATSRDVETQYF.

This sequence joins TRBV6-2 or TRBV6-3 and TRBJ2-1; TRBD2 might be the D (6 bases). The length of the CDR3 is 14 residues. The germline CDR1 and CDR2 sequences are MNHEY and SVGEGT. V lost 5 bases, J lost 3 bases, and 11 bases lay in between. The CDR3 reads CASSPGSLYNEQFF. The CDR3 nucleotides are TGTGCCAGCAGTCCCGGGAGTCTCTACAATGAGCAGTTCTTC.

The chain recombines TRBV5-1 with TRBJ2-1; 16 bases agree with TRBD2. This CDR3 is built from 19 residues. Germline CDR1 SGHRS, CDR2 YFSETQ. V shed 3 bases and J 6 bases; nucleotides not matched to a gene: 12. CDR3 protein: CASSYRPGLAGGLGNEQFF. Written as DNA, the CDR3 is TGCGCCAGCAGCTATCGGCCGGGACTAGCGGGAGGGCTGGGCAATGAGCAGTTCTTC.

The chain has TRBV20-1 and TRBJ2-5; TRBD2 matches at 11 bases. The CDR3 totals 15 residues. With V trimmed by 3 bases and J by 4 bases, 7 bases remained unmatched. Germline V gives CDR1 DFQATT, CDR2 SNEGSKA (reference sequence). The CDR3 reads CSASTSGRGVETQYF. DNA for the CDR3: TGCAGTGCTAGTACTAGCGGGAGAGGAGTAGAGACCCAGTACTTC.

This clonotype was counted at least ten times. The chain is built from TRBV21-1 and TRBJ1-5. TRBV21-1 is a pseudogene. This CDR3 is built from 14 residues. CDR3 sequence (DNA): TGTGCCAGCAGCAACGACGGGCTAGGTCAGCCCCAGCATTTT. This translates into CASSNDGLGQPQHF.

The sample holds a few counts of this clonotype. The CDR3: CASTPSPVYEQYF. Here the CDR3 DNA reads TGTGCCAGCACCCCTTCCCCAGTCTACGAGCAGTACTTC. The chain is built from TRBV7-9 and TRBJ2-7, with unresolved D. From germline, CDR1 is SEHNR and CDR2 FQNEAQ (reference sequence). The CDR3 runs to 13 residues. V dropped 7 bases and J dropped 3 bases, with 13 bases sitting between them.

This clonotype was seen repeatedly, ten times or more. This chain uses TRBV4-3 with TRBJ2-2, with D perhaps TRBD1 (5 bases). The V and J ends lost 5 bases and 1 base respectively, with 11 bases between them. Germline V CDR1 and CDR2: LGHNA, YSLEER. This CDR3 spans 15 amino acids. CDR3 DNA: TGCGCCAGCAGCTCCAGGGCGCGGAACACCGGGGAGCTGTTTTTT. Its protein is CASSSRARNTGELFF.

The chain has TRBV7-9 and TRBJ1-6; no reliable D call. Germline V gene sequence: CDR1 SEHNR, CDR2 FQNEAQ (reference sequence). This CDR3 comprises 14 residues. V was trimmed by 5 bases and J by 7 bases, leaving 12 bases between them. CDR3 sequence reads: CASSRLGPNSPLHF. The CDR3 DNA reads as TGTGCCAGCAGCCGTTTGGGCCCGAATTCACCCCTCCACTTT. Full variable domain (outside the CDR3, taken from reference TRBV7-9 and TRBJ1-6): DTGVSQNPRHKITKRGQNVTFRCDPISEHNRLYWYRQTLGQGPEFLTYFQNEAQLEKSRLLSDRFSAERPKGSFSTLEIQRTEQGDSAMYLCASSRLGPNSPLHFGNGTRLTVT.